The subject of this entry is one TCR beta chain. Its binding antigen is unknown. No base quality values were provided; no much bigger clone lies one nucleotide off. This sample was taken from a study of glioma-infiltrating T cells after dendritic cell vaccination (TCRdb year 2016). As for the study more broadly: A cohort of roughly 15 glioblastoma patients from Phase I and II dendritic cell vaccination trials was included, of whom 9 were newly diagnosed and 6 had recurrent disease. TCR sequencing metrics, including TIL content and tumor-blood repertoire overlap, were correlated with survival after dendritic cell vaccination. In glioblastoma patients vaccinated with dendritic cells, deep sequencing of TCR beta CDR3 regions served to measure tumor-infiltrating lymphocyte content and to compare repertoires between tumor and blood. Between 2003 and 2012, patients were given autologous tumor lysate-pulsed dendritic cell vaccination. To make the vaccine, monocyte-derived dendritic cells were cultured for under eight days with IL-4 and GM-CSF and then pulsed overnight with autologous tumor lysate. Each patient was given three intradermal dendritic cell vaccine injections, spaced two weeks apart, in the arm below the axilla. Points the paper makes about the study in general: The response model built on TCR overlap across three groups was characterized as speculative, with prospective validation still needed. No direct relationship between TCR clonality and survival was found, suggesting a diverse polyclonal response may matter. The cohort was small and heterogeneous, and full blood and tumor sets were available for few patients, with initial-recurrent tumor pairs available for even fewer patients. Longer time to progression and overall survival after dendritic cell vaccination were predicted by higher estimated pretreatment TIL content.

The label giving this sample's time point can be read as: after dendritic cell vaccination, including at tumor progression/relapse. To be selected, patients needed enough residual fresh-frozen tumor tissue and more than two years of available survival data. An isocitrate dehydrogenase mutation was not carried by any of the glioblastoma patients, although molecular status was otherwise variable. PBMC were collected before vaccination, two weeks after the third vaccination, and at tumor progression when it occurred. The Qiagen DNeasy Blood extraction Kit was used to extract genomic DNA. Including cysteine and phenylalanine, the CDR3 has 13 amino acids. Just CDR3 DNA is preserved here, 39 bases in frame from base 1. CDR1 and CDR2 (LNHNV, YYDKDF) derive from the germline V gene (reference sequence). V is shortened by 8 bases, J by 7 bases, and the region joining them spans 17 bases. TCRB CDR3 regions were amplified from around 2.1 ug genomic DNA, or all available DNA if less, using the immunoSEQ assay. Multiplex PCR used 60 forward primers for TCR V beta segments and 13 reverse primers for J beta segments. To estimate reads per starting template, synthetic control templates were spiked into each sample at limiting dilution. The Illumina HiSeq System generated 87 bp sequencing reads. In the authors' own workflow: PCR and sequencing errors were removed by a nearest neighbor algorithm that merged closely related sequences. TCR overlap was measured as the percentage of unique tumor TCR beta sequences also present in the same patient's peripheral blood. TCRdb re-hosts the immuneACCESS table, in-frame sequences only. Its copies lack some clones; in the studies checked, an unresolved V gene accounts for under half of them, and the cause for the rest is not known. V and J calls and clone size follow that table, whereas D and trimming were derived from the DNA. This sample has about 87,000 clones in its table, and around four fifths of those were observed once. The top ten constitute around 6.5% of the sample.

The V and J segments used are TRBV15 and TRBJ1-1; the D gene cannot be resolved reliably. The clonotype was recovered from a human donor with glioblastoma. The sequencing here drew on blood, taken after dendritic cell vaccination. CDR3 protein: CATGRREAYEAFF. The DNA reads TGTGCCACCGGGCGCCGGGAGGCATATGAAGCTTTCTTT.